These 26 T cell receptor beta chains were sequenced from one sample in a study of memory CD4+ T cells and cytomegalovirus serostatus. Single viable CD3+CD4+CD8-CD45RO+ cells were sorted as the memory CD4+ T cells. Using immunoSEQ multiplex PCR, the repertoire was profiled, and TCRdb retains in-frame clones only, with some absent. The sample lists fewer than 35,000 clones; about 75% were seen once. Sequencing was performed on memory CD4+ T cells from blood. The receptors originated from an adult in good health and CMV-seronegative.

The rearrangement uses TRBV7-2 and TRBJ2-7; D is possibly TRBD2 (6 bases). Trimming removed 1 base at V and 4 bases at J, with 14 bases between. Germline V gene data show CDR1 as SGHTA and CDR2 as FQGNSA. The CDR3 contains 15 residues. CDR3: CASSLVAAGFYEQYF. For the CDR3, the DNA is TGTGCCAGCAGCTTAGTTGCAGCGGGTTTTTACGAGCAGTACTTC.

The rearrangement joins TRBV5-4 to TRBJ2-5, with a possible D match to TRBD2 (5 bases). TRBJ2-7 explains the end of the DNA better; the J call may be wrong. The CDR3 runs 15 residues. The V gene's germline CDR1 is SGHNT and CDR2 YYREEE (reference sequence). The chain's CDR3 is CASSLVGAASYEQYF. The DNA of the CDR3 is TGTGCCAGCAGCTTGGTGGGAGCCGCCTCCTACGAGCAGTACTTC.

This sequence joins TRBV6-6 and TRBJ1-6; TRBD1 is a possible D gene (5 bases). CDR1 MNHNY and CDR2 SVGAGI come from the germline V gene (reference sequence). CDR3 length: 14 amino acids. Between the trimmed V and J ends, which lost 3 bases and 7 bases, there was a span of 10 bases. CDR3 amino acids: CASSYRGGNSPLHF. DNA of the CDR3: TGTGCCAGCAGTTATAGGGGAGGCAATTCACCCCTCCACTTT.

The chain uses TRBV28 and TRBJ2-3, with 10 bases that match TRBD1. CDR3 length: 14 amino acids. The V gene's germline CDR1 is MDHEN and CDR2 SYDVKM. V shed 9 bases, J shed 3 bases, and the junction held 6 bases outside the gene matches. This CDR3 is CASWRDRGTDTQYF. The CDR3 DNA is TGTGCCAGTTGGAGGGACAGGGGAACAGATACGCAGTATTTT.

The rearrangement joins TRBV7-2 to TRBJ2-1, with 12 bases matching TRBD2. CDR1 SGHTA and CDR2 FQGNSA come from the germline V gene. The J segment lost 6 bases and the V segment lost 3 bases, leaving 9 bases of the junction unmatched. The CDR3 runs to 17 residues. CDR3 in amino acids: CASSFLSLAGGPNEQFF. CDR3 nucleotide sequence: TGTGCCAGCAGCTTTCTCTCTCTAGCGGGAGGGCCCAATGAGCAGTTCTTC.

CDR3 nucleotides: TGTGCCAGTAGTACCCAGAGGGACAGGGGGGGAAGCAATCAGCCCCAGCATTTT. Its protein product is CASSTQRDRGGSNQPQHF. The rearrangement uses TRBV19 and TRBJ1-5, with 11 positions matching TRBD1. The CDR3 has 18 residues. J lost 1 base, V lost 4 bases, and 9 bases had no gene match. Looked up from germline, CDR1 is LNHDA and CDR2 is SQIVND (reference sequence).

The V and J genes are TRBV9 and TRBJ1-1; 7 positions agree with TRBD1. Per germline, CDR1 SGDLS and CDR2 YYNGEE. V lost 0 bases to trimming and J lost 5 bases; unmatched junction nucleotides: 7. The CDR3 totals 15 residues. The CDR3 region has the DNA TGTGCCAGCAGCGTAGAGTCAGGGGGGTGGACTGAAGCTTTCTTT. It encodes CASSVESGGWTEAFF. Complete variable domain (other parts from reference TRBV9 and TRBJ1-1): DSGVTQTPKHLITATGQRVTLRCSPRSGDLSVYWYQQSLDQGLQFLIQYYNGEERAKGNILERFSAQQFPDLHSELNLSSLELGDSALYFCASSVESGGWTEAFFGQGTRLTVV.

The chain recombines TRBV10-2 with TRBJ1-1; 10 nucleotides agree with TRBD1. V lost 7 bases to trimming and J lost 0 bases; unmatched junction nucleotides: 14. This CDR3 is built from 18 residues. Germline V gene data show CDR1 as WSHSY and CDR2 as SAAADI. The CDR3 sequence: CASNRVEPGQGMNTEAFF. DNA for the CDR3: TGCGCCAGCAACAGAGTCGAGCCGGGACAGGGGATGAACACTGAAGCTTTCTTT.

J is TRBJ2-7 and V is TRBV7-9, with 8 bases lining up with TRBD1. Germline V gene lookup returns CDR1 SEHNR and CDR2 FQNEAQ (reference sequence). The length of the CDR3 is 15 residues. V lost 4 bases and J lost 2; bases outside the gene matches: 7. The CDR3: CASSSQTGAAYEQYF. The CDR3 bases are TGTGCCAGCAGCTCTCAGACAGGGGCCGCCTACGAGCAGTACTTC. Based on the CDR3 plus reference TRBV7-9 and TRBJ2-7, the full variable domain is DTGVSQNPRHKITKRGQNVTFRCDPISEHNRLYWYRQTLGQGPEFLTYFQNEAQLEKSRLLSDRFSAERPKGSFSTLEIQRTEQGDSAMYLCASSSQTGAAYEQYFGPGTRLTVT.

The V and J genes are TRBV6-5 and TRBJ1-2, with TRBD1 identical over 7 bases. Germline CDR1 reads MNHEY; CDR2 reads SVGAGI. Trimming took 6 bases from V and 2 from J; bases not matched to a gene: 9. The length of the CDR3 is 15 residues. CDR3 amino acids: CASRGTGVGNYGYTF. The DNA of the CDR3 is TGTGCCAGCAGGGGAACAGGGGTAGGAAACTATGGCTACACCTTC.

The V gene is TRBV10-2, the J gene TRBJ2-5; TRBD2 aligns across 11 bases. The V and J ends lost 8 bases and 5 bases, in that order; junction bases with no gene match: 4. CDR1 WSHSY and CDR2 SAAADI come from the germline V gene. The CDR3 extends over 13 amino acids. CDR3 loop: CASLIAGGETQYF. The CDR3 DNA reads TGCGCCAGCCTAATAGCGGGAGGGGAGACCCAGTACTTC.

The sample holds a few counts of this clone. The chain couples TRBV5-6 to TRBJ2-1; no definite D call. Germline V gene data show CDR1 as SGHDT and CDR2 as YYEEEE. The V end was cut by 1 base, the J end by 15 bases, with 23 bases between. The length of the CDR3 is 15 residues. CDR3 DNA sequence: TGTGCCAGCAGCTTGATTTTTGACATTCCTAACTCGGGGTTCTTC. Protein sequence: CASSLIFDIPNSGFF.

The CDR3 reads CASGLGGAKGAGYTF. As DNA, the CDR3 is TGTGCTAGTGGTTTAGGGGGGGCGAAGGGAGCAGGCTACACCTTC. The V and J genes are TRBV12-5 and TRBJ1-2; possible D gene TRBD1, 6 bases. This CDR3 is built from 15 residues. Trimming cost V 3 bases and J 8 bases, with 19 bases left between them. Germline loops: CDR1 LGHNT, CDR2 FRNRAP.

The chain employs TRBV11-2 and TRBJ1-2; D is possibly TRBD1 (5 bases). Germline loops: CDR1 SGHAT, CDR2 FQNNGV. The CDR3 covers 15 residues. Trimming took off 0 bases at V and 5 bases at J, with 13 bases between the two ends. The CDR3 DNA reads TGTGCCAGCAGCTTAGAGGGGGGATTCGAGTATGGCTACACCTTC. Translating it yields CASSLEGGFEYGYTF.

The V call is TRBV5-6, the J call TRBJ2-2; tentatively, D is TRBD1 (6 bases). Deletions cut 4 bases from V and 1 base from J, with 11 bases between. CDR1 and CDR2 from the germline V gene are SGHDT and YYEEEE. CDR3 length equals 15 residues. CDR3 in DNA: TGTGCCAGCAGCATAGGGGGATTGAACACCGGGGAGCTGTTTTTT. Protein: CASSIGGLNTGELFF.

V is TRBV28 and J is TRBJ2-7, with 10 bases that match TRBD1. The V gene's germline CDR1 is MDHEN and CDR2 SYDVKM. The CDR3 length is 14 residues. The J segment lost 0 bases and the V segment lost 5 bases, leaving 1 base of the junction unmatched. The chain's CDR3 is CASSGQGDSYEQYF. In nucleotides, the CDR3 is TGTGCCAGCAGTGGACAGGGGGACTCCTACGAGCAGTACTTC.

The gene calls are TRBV7-9 and TRBJ2-6; D not certain. Germline V gives CDR1 SEHNR, CDR2 FQNEAQ (reference sequence). The CDR3 extends over 15 amino acids. V was cut by 3 bases and J by 0 bases, with 6 bases left in between. In DNA, the CDR3 is TGTGCCAGCAGCTTGTCTCCCTCTGGGGCCAACGTCCTGACTTTC. It is translated as CASSLSPSGANVLTF. The full variable domain, rest sourced from reference TRBV7-9 and TRBJ2-6, is DTGVSQNPRHKITKRGQNVTFRCDPISEHNRLYWYRQTLGQGPEFLTYFQNEAQLEKSRLLSDRFSAERPKGSFSTLEIQRTEQGDSAMYLCASSLSPSGANVLTFGAGSRLTVL.

The chain employs TRBV9 and TRBJ2-1; 7 bases align to TRBD1. Per germline, CDR1 SGDLS and CDR2 YYNGEE. V lost 2 bases to trimming and J lost 10 bases; unmatched junction nucleotides: 9. The CDR3 is made up of 14 amino acids. The CDR3, as DNA: TGTGCCAGCAGCGTCATTAACAGGGGAAGAGAGCAGTTCTTC. The encoded protein is CASSVINRGREQFF.

The chain employs TRBV19 and TRBJ1-1; D not certain. The CDR3 extends over 13 amino acids. CDR1 is LNHDA, CDR2 SQIVND, per germline (reference sequence). Deletions cut 6 bases from V and 0 bases from J, with 8 bases between. The CDR3 protein is CASSLWMNTEAFF. The CDR3 nucleotides are TGTGCCAGTAGCCTGTGGATGAACACTGAAGCTTTCTTT. Full variable domain (missing parts from reference TRBV19 and TRBJ1-1): DGGITQSPKYLFRKEGQNVTLSCEQNLNHDAMYWYRQDPGQGLRLIYYSQIVNDFQKGDIAEGYSVSREKKESFPLTVTSAQKNPTAFYLCASSLWMNTEAFFGQGTRLTVV.

The J gene is TRBJ1-1, the V gene TRBV7-2; no clear D. This CDR3 is built from 15 residues. V shed 1 base and J shed 0 bases, with 9 bases lying between them. Germline CDR1 and CDR2: SGHTA and FQGNSA. The CDR3 DNA reads TGTGCCAGCAGCTTAGAAGGTCTGATGAACACTGAAGCTTTCTTT. Translation gives CASSLEGLMNTEAFF.

This chain joins TRBV29-1 and TRBJ1-1; D ambiguous. The germline V gene encodes CDR1 SQVTM and CDR2 ANQGSEA. Trimming left V 7 bases short and J 0 bases short, with 9 bases between. The CDR3 has 12 amino acids. The CDR3 is CSARTVNTEAFF. In DNA form, the CDR3 reads TGCAGCGCCCGGACCGTGAACACTGAAGCTTTCTTT.

This chain connects TRBV27 to TRBJ1-2; D is perhaps TRBD1 (6 bases). Germline CDR1 and CDR2: MNHEY and SMNVEV (reference sequence). Trimming took 4 bases from V and 0 from J, leaving 15 bases between them. CDR3 length equals 16 residues. The CDR3 DNA reads TGTGCCAGCAGTTCAAATCCGGGACAAGCTAACTATGGCTACACCTTC. It yields the protein CASSSNPGQANYGYTF.

A single count supports this clone. The rearrangement joins TRBV4-1 to TRBJ2-1; the D gene is possibly TRBD2 (5 bases). CDR1 and CDR2 (germline): MGHRA, YSYEKL. V dropped 0 bases and J dropped 6 bases, with 12 bases sitting between them. There are 15 residues in the CDR3. In DNA, the CDR3 is TGCGCCAGCAGCCAAGACGCGGAGCGGCCCAATGAGCAGTTCTTC. This codes for CASSQDAERPNEQFF.

In this sample, this clone turned up once. The chain employs TRBV5-1 and TRBJ1-4; TRBD1 matches 7 bases. The J segment lost 1 base and the V segment lost 4 bases, leaving 7 bases of the junction unmatched. Germline lookup yields CDR1 SGHRS and CDR2 YFSETQ. The CDR3 covers 16 residues. CDR3 residues: CASSPGQALTNEKLFF. The CDR3 nucleotides read TGCGCCAGCAGCCCCGGACAGGCGCTAACTAATGAAAAACTGTTTTTT.

The chain couples TRBV6-1 to TRBJ1-5, with D perhaps matching TRBD1 (5 bases). Germline V CDR1 and CDR2: MNHNS, SASEGT. The V and J ends lost 9 bases and 7 bases respectively, with 13 bases between them. This CDR3 region has 12 residues. The CDR3 DNA reads TGTGCCAGGGGGGAGGGATCACAGCCCCAGCATTTT. Residues: CARGEGSQPQHF.

V gene TRBV9 combines with J gene TRBJ2-5; the D is unclear. V gave up 0 bases and J gave up 3 bases, with 9 bases separating them. CDR3 length: 14 residues. The germline V gene has CDR1 SGDLS and CDR2 YYNGEE. The CDR3 here is CASSVGGFEETQYF. CDR3 nucleotides: TGTGCCAGCAGCGTAGGGGGATTCGAAGAGACCCAGTACTTC.